The 15 T cell receptor beta chains in this list originate from one sample, sequenced in a study of glioma-infiltrating T cells after dendritic cell vaccination. Time point indicated: after dendritic cell vaccination, including at tumor progression/relapse. Only in-frame clones appear in the TCRdb table, and some are missing; sequencing was by immunoSEQ multiplex PCR. The table records 90,000 to 140,000 clones, around 90% of them present only once. The sample here was blood, taken after dendritic cell vaccination. The receptors originated from a human donor with glioblastoma.

V usage is TRBV5-4 and J usage is TRBJ1-2; 7 positions agree with TRBD1. Germline CDR1 SGHNT, CDR2 YYREEE (reference sequence). The V segment lost 4 bases and the J segment 1 base; nucleotides outside the gene matches: 7. CDR3 length equals 15 residues. The CDR3 DNA sequence: TGTGCCAGCAGCGAAGGACAGGCCTTTAACTATGGCTACACCTTC. As protein: CASSEGQAFNYGYTF.

The rearrangement uses TRBV5-1 and TRBJ1-2; D might be TRBD1 (5 bases). Germline loops: CDR1 SGHRS, CDR2 YFSETQ. V shed 4 bases and J shed 8 bases, with 24 bases lying between them. This CDR3 comprises 16 residues. The CDR3 coding sequence is TGCGCCAGCAGCCCTCCGGGGGGGACGGGCCTGGAAGGCTACACCTTC. Protein sequence: CASSPPGGTGLEGYTF.

The CDR3 bases are TGTGCCAGCAGCGTAAGCTTTCAATCCTACGAGCAGTACTTC. This sequence encodes CASSVSFQSYEQYF. The chain employs TRBV9 and TRBJ2-7; no reliable D call. V dropped 1 base and J dropped 1 base, with 9 bases sitting between them. The CDR3 sequence is 14 residues long. CDR1 SGDLS and CDR2 YYNGEE come from the germline V gene.

V is TRBV19 and J is TRBJ1-2, with D perhaps matching TRBD1 (6 bases). Trimming removed 4 bases from V and 8 bases from J, with 14 bases in between. From germline, CDR1 is LNHDA and CDR2 SQIVND (reference sequence). This CDR3 is 13 amino acids long. The CDR3 DNA reads TGTGCCAGTAGTACGGACCTCACAGGGGGCTACACCTTC. Translation gives CASSTDLTGGYTF. Supplemented by reference TRBV19 and TRBJ1-2, the full variable domain reads DGGITQSPKYLFRKEGQNVTLSCEQNLNHDAMYWYRQDPGQGLRLIYYSQIVNDFQKGDIAEGYSVSREKKESFPLTVTSAQKNPTAFYLCASSTDLTGGYTFGSGTRLTVV.

This chain connects TRBV18 to TRBJ1-5, with 9 bases identical to TRBD1. Trimming at V came to 5 bases and at J to 6 bases, leaving 8 bases not matched to a gene. Looked up from germline, CDR1 is KGHSH and CDR2 is LQKENI. The CDR3 has 15 residues. In nucleotides, the CDR3 is TGTGCCAGCTCAAGATTTCCGGGACAGGGTCAGCCCCAGCATTTT. This encodes CASSRFPGQGQPQHF.

This chain uses TRBV10-3 with TRBJ1-2, with TRBD1 identical over 7 bases. The trim removed 0 bases at V and 4 bases at J, leaving 2 bases unmatched. This CDR3 is 14 amino acids long. Looked up from germline, CDR1 is ENHRY and CDR2 is SYGVKD. CDR3 nucleotide sequence: TGTGCCATCAGTGAGTCGACAGGGAGCTATGGCTACACCTTC. This codes for CAISESTGSYGYTF.

The genes are TRBV11-2 and TRBJ2-7; D is unresolved. The CDR3 contains 14 residues. The V gene's germline CDR1 is SGHAT and CDR2 FQNNGV. V was shortened by 2 bases and J by 0 bases, with 8 bases between the two germline ends. Written as DNA, the CDR3 is TGTGCCAGCAGCTTAATGGCCCGCTCCTACGAGCAGTACTTC. It encodes CASSLMARSYEQYF.

The chain has TRBV7-9 and TRBJ2-2, with D perhaps TRBD1 (6 bases). The V gene lost 2 bases and the J gene lost 5 bases, with 6 bases spanning the gap. Germline values: CDR1 SEHNR, CDR2 FQNEAQ (reference sequence). The CDR3 extends over 13 amino acids. CDR3 bases: TGTGCCAGCAGCTTAACAGGGACCGGGGAGCTGTTTTTT. This translates into CASSLTGTGELFF.

This sequence joins TRBV6-1 and TRBJ2-5; a weak D match, TRBD1 (5 bases). The CDR3 consists of 13 residues. The V end lost 4 bases, the J end lost 4 bases, and 10 bases lay between the germline ends. Germline CDR1 is MNHNS and CDR2 is SASEGT. DNA for the CDR3: TGTGCCAGCAGTGTGGGGCTCACAGAGACCCAGTACTTC. This translates into CASSVGLTETQYF.

The genes are TRBV19 and TRBJ2-2; 7 bases fit TRBD1. Germline assignment: CDR1 LNHDA and CDR2 SQIVND (reference sequence). The CDR3 contains 15 residues. With V trimmed by 6 bases and J by 0 bases, 4 bases remained unmatched. The CDR3 DNA is TGTGCCAGTAGGTCGGACAGGCCGAACACCGGGGAGCTGTTTTTT. It specifies CASRSDRPNTGELFF. Using reference TRBV19 and TRBJ2-2 for the parts outside the CDR3, the full variable domain is DGGITQSPKYLFRKEGQNVTLSCEQNLNHDAMYWYRQDPGQGLRLIYYSQIVNDFQKGDIAEGYSVSREKKESFPLTVTSAQKNPTAFYLCASRSDRPNTGELFFGEGSRLTVL.

Regarding this clone: At one of its ends the junction is not consistent with the germline gene, which may arise from a read error. Within the sample, other DNA sequences also encode this same CDR3. The chain carries TRBV6-1 and TRBJ1-6; D call uncertain. The CDR3 runs 13 residues. The germline V gene encodes CDR1 MNHNS and CDR2 SASEGT. CDR3 sequence (DNA): TGTGCCAGCAACCAAGAGAGGGTTTCACCCCTCCATTTT. Its translation: CASNQERVSPLHF.

V usage is TRBV5-1 and J usage is TRBJ2-5; the match to TRBD2 covers 14 bases. V shed 3 bases and J 5 bases; nucleotides not matched to a gene: 9. The germline V gene has CDR1 SGHRS and CDR2 YFSETQ. The CDR3 runs 17 residues. CDR3 region: CASSSGLAGVHLETQYF. CDR3 DNA sequence: TGCGCCAGCAGCTCGGGACTAGCGGGAGTTCATCTGGAGACCCAGTACTTC.

V gene TRBV5-1 combines with J gene TRBJ1-1, with TRBD1 matching 9 bases. The V and J ends lost 0 bases and 8 bases, in that order; junction bases with no gene match: 5. Germline assignment: CDR1 SGHRS and CDR2 YFSETQ. CDR3 length equals 14 residues. CDR3 sequence: CASSLGQGGGEAFF. As DNA, the CDR3 is TGCGCCAGCAGCTTGGGACAGGGGGGAGGGGAAGCTTTCTTT.

The V call is TRBV4-1, the J call TRBJ2-5; 8 nucleotides match TRBD1. Germline V gene sequence: CDR1 MGHRA, CDR2 YSYEKL. With V trimmed by 1 base and J by 4 bases, 5 bases remained unmatched. The CDR3 is made up of 15 amino acids. The DNA of the CDR3 is TGCGCCAGCAGCCAAGTCCCCAGGGGGCCAGAGACCCAGTACTTC. Protein sequence: CASSQVPRGPETQYF.

V and J are TRBV6-5 and TRBJ1-3, with 9 nucleotides matching TRBD1. The germline V gene encodes CDR1 MNHEY and CDR2 SVGAGI. J gave up 0 bases and V 9 bases, and 6 bases lay outside the gene matches. CDR3 length: 15 amino acids. The CDR3, as DNA: TGTGCCAGTGCCGGGACAGGGCACTCTGGAAACACCATATATTTT. Its translation is CASAGTGHSGNTIYF.